This entry features one TCR beta chain sequence. The data were taken from a study of blood T cell repertoires in COVID-19. Using immunoSEQ multiplex PCR, the repertoire was profiled, and TCRdb retains in-frame clones only, with some absent. The repertoire holds 88,000 or so clones, with 70% to 80% as singletons. This CDR3 has 15 amino acids. V lost 0 bases and J lost 2, with 11 bases in between. Germline CDR1 MNHNY, CDR2 SVGAGI (reference sequence). The clonotype originates from a human donor in a cohort sampled during active COVID-19. The chain joins TRBV6-6 to TRBJ2-7; D may be TRBD1 (5 bases). Material: peripheral blood. The CDR3 here is CASSYSSAGTYEQYF. Written as DNA, the CDR3 is TGTGCCAGCAGTTACTCCTCCGCAGGGACCTACGAGCAGTACTTC.